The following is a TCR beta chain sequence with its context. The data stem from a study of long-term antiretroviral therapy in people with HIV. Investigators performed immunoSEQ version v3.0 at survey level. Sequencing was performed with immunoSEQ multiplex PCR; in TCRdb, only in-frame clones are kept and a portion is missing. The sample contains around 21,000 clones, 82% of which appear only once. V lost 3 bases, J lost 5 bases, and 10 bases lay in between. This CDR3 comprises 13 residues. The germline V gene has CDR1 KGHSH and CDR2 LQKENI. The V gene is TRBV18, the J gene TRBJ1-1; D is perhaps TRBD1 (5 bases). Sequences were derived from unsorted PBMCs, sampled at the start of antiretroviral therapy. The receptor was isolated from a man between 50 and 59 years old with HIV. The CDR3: CASSPQGWTEAFF. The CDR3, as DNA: TGTGCCAGCTCACCCCAGGGTTGGACTGAAGCTTTCTTT.